Listed below are T cell receptor beta chains from one sample, sequenced in a study of Ad26.COV2.S vaccination and SARS-CoV-2 variants. Only in-frame clones appear in the TCRdb table, and some are missing; sequencing was by immunoSEQ multiplex PCR. The sample shows hundreds of thousands of clones, about 90% of them seen only once. Specimen: peripheral blood, collected in a trial of Ad26.COV2.S vaccine versus placebo. These receptors came from a person aged 18 to 65 who received the Ad26.COV2.S COVID-19 vaccine or a placebo. Both conserved end residues are part of each CDR3. D genes are given only for firm matches. Where a row states a size, it is once, few, many or the class of an expanded clone; other rows omit it.

d_gene,v_gene,abundance,j_gene,CDR3nt,CDR3aa
.,TRBV30,.,TRBJ1-1,TGTGCCTTCTATCGGGGGGCCGGTACTGAAGCTTTCTTT,CAFYRGAGTEAFF
.,TRBV30,.,TRBJ2-7,TGTGCCTGGAGCGTAGGTCCAGGGGCGTCCTACGAGCAGTACTTC,CAWSVGPGASYEQYF
.,TRBV4-1,.,TRBJ1-1,TGCGCCAGCAGCCGACAACAGGGCAACACTGAAGCTTTCTTT,CASSRQQGNTEAFF
.,TRBV27,.,TRBJ2-1,TGTGCCAGCCGCTCAGGGTTTGTCAATGAGCAGTTCTTC,CASRSGFVNEQFF
.,TRBV15,.,TRBJ1-1,TGTGCCACCAGCAGAGCCCTTCTCTCGACAGGAGGAAGGACTGAAGCTTTCTTT,CATSRALLSTGGRTEAFF
.,TRBV7-9,.,TRBJ1-1,TGTGCCAGCAGCGGACGGGGTATAGGGAGGAGGGGGAACACTGAAGCTTTCTTT,CASSGRGIGRRGNTEAFF
.,TRBV20-1,.,TRBJ2-1,TGCAGTGCTAGTCTTGATCCACATGAGCAGTTCTTC,CSASLDPHEQFF
TRBD2,TRBV12-5,.,TRBJ2-4,TGTGCTAGTGGGGCTAGCGGGGGGCTAAACATTCAGTACTTC,CASGASGGLNIQYF
.,TRBV19,.,TRBJ1-2,TGTGCCAGTAGTACTACTACAGGGAAGTACAATGGCTACACCTTC,CASSTTTGKYNGYTF
.,TRBV18,once,TRBJ2-7,TGTGCCAGCTCACCCCCGGGGATGGCCTACGAGCAGTACTTC,CASSPPGMAYEQYF